The clone carrying this T cell receptor beta chain was observed a single time. The sample is drawn from a study of technical replicates of blood from a few donors. Profiling relied on immunoSEQ multiplex PCR, and the TCRdb table lists in-frame clones only, not all of them. This table has about 94,000 clones, nearly 97% appearing once. V dropped 7 bases and J dropped 5; count of bases not matched to a gene: 9. Per the germline V gene, CDR1 is MNHNS and CDR2 is SASEGT. CDR3 length: 15 residues. The J gene is TRBJ2-7, the V gene TRBV6-1; 12 nucleotides match TRBD1. The clonotype originates from a human donor in good health. Sequencing was carried out using T cells isolated from PBMCs. The CDR3 bases are TGTGCCAGCAACCATCTGGGACAGGGGGCCAACGAGCAGTACTTC. This codes for CASNHLGQGANEQYF.